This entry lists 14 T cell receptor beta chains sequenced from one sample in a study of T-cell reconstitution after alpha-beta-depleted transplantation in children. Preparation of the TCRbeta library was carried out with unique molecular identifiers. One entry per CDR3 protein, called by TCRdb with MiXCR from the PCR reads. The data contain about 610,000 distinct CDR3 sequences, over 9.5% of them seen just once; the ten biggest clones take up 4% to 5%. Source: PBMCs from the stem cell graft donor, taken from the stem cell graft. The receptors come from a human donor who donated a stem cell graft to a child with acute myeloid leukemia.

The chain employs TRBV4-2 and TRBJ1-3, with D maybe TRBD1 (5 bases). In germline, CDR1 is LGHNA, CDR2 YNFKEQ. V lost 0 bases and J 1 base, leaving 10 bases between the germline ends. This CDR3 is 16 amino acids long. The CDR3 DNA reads TGTGCCAGCAGCCAAGAAATAGCAGGGTCTGGAAACACCATATATTTT. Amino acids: CASSQEIAGSGNTIYF.

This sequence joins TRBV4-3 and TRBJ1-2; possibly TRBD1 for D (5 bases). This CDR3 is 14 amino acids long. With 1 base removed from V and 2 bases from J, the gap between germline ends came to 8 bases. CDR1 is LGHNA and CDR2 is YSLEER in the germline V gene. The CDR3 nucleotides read TGCGCCAGCAGCCAAGCCGGGGACAACTATGGCTACACCTTC. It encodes CASSQAGDNYGYTF.

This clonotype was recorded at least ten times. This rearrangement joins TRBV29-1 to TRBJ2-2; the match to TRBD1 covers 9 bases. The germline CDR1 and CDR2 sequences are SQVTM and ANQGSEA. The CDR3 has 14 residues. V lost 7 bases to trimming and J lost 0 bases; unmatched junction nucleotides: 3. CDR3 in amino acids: CSARQGANTGELFF. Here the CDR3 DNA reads TGCAGCGCCCGACAGGGGGCGAACACCGGGGAGCTGTTTTTT.

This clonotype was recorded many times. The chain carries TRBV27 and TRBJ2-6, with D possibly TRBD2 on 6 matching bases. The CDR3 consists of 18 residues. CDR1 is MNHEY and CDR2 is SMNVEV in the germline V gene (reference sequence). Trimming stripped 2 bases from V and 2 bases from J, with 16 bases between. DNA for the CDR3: TGTGCCAGCAGTTTAAGTCAACGGAGGGCAGCTGGGGCCAACGTCCTGACTTTC. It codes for CASSLSQRRAAGANVLTF. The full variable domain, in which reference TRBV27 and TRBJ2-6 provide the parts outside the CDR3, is EAQVTQNPRYLITVTGKKLTVTCSQNMNHEYMSWYRQDPGLGLRQIYYSMNVEVTDKGDVPEGYKVSRKEKRNFPLILESPSPNQTSLYFCASSLSQRRAAGANVLTFGAGSRLTVL.

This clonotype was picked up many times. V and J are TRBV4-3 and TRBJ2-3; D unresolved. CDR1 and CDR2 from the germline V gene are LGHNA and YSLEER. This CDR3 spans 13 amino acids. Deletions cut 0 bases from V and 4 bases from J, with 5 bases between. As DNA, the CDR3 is TGCGCCAGCAGCCAAGAATTAGCAGATACGCAGTATTTT. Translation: CASSQELADTQYF.

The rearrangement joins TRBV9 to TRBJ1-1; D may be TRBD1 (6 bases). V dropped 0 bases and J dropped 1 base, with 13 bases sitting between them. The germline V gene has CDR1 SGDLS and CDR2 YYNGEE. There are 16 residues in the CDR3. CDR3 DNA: TGTGCCAGCAGCGTAGTGGGGGGCGGCCCGAACACTGAAGCTTTCTTT. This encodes CASSVVGGGPNTEAFF.

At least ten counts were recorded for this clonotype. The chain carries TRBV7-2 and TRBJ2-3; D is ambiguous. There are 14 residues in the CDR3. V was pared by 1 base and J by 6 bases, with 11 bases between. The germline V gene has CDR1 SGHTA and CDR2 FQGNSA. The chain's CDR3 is CASSLGVGKDTQYF. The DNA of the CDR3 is TGTGCCAGCAGCTTAGGGGTGGGAAAGGATACGCAGTATTTT.

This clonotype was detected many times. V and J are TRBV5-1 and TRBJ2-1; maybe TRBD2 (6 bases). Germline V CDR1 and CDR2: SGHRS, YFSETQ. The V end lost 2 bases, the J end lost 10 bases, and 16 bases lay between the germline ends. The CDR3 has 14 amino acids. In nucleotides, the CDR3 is TGCGCCAGCAGCTTTTTGCGGGGACGGGACGAGCAGTTCTTC. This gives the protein CASSFLRGRDEQFF.

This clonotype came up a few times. CDR3: CASSFRGQTETQYF. In DNA, the CDR3 is TGTGCCAGCAGCTTTAGGGGACAGACAGAGACCCAGTACTTC. The chain recombines TRBV5-5 with TRBJ2-5, with 7 bases lining up with TRBD1. Germline values: CDR1 SGHKS, CDR2 YYEKEE (reference sequence). The CDR3 totals 14 residues. The trim removed 2 bases at V and 4 bases at J, leaving 5 bases unmatched.

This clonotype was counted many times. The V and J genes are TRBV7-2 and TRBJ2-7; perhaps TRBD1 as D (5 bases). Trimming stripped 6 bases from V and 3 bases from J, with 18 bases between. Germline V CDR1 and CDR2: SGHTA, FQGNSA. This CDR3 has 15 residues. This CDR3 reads CASSPSADSLYEQYF. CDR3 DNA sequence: TGTGCCAGCAGTCCCAGTGCAGACAGCCTCTACGAGCAGTACTTC.

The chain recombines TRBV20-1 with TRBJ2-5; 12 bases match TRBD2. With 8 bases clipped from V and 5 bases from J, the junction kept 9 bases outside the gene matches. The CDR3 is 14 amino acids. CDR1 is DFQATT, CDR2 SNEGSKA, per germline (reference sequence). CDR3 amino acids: CSWLMTSGSETQYF. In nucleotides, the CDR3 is TGCAGTTGGCTAATGACTAGCGGGAGCGAGACCCAGTACTTC.

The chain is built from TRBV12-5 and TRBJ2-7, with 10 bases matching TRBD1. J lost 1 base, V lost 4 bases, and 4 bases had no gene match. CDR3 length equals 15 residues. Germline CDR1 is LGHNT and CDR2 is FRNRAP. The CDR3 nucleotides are TGTGCTAGTGGTTCCGGACAGGGGGAATCCTACGAGCAGTACTTC. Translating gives CASGSGQGESYEQYF.

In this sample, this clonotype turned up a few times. CDR3: CASSRDLWQRNTEAFF. CDR3 nucleotide sequence: TGTGCCAGCAGCCGTGACTTATGGCAAAGGAACACTGAAGCTTTCTTT. The V and J genes are TRBV12-3 or TRBV12-4 and TRBJ1-1; D not resolved. This CDR3 is 16 amino acids long. The germline V and J ends were trimmed by 6 bases and 1 base, with 18 bases remaining between them.

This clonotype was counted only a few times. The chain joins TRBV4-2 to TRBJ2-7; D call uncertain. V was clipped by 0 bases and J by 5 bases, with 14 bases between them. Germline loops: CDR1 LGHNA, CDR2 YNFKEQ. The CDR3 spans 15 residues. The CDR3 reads CASSQERNFPHEQYF. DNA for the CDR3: TGTGCCAGCAGCCAAGAAAGGAACTTCCCCCACGAGCAGTACTTC.